What follows describes a single T cell receptor beta chain. As yet, its antigen is unknown. The data were taken from a study of early T cells in non-severe SARS-CoV-2 infection. Study background: Sequenced material consisted of bulk RNA (from unsorted whole blood), and chains were unpaired.

The ends were cut back, 7 bases at V and 8 bases at J, with 14 bases in the middle. From germline, CDR1 is LNHDA and CDR2 SQIVND (reference sequence). The CDR3 contains 12 residues. Separate cDNA molecules each had unique molecular identifiers attached to them. Via MiXCR, TCRdb re-called the 5' RACE reads, giving one row per CDR3 protein. The sample includes around 82,000 distinct CDR3 sequences, over 12% of them seen just once. Study results and limitations: Anti-spike CD8 specificities were favored by VDJdb matching, whose results missed private and CD4 specificities.

Sequencing was carried out using whole blood. The clonotype comes from an adult who was a healthcare worker with PCR-confirmed SARS-CoV-2 infection or an uninfected control (not recorded which). This chain links TRBV19 with TRBJ1-2, with D uncertain. CDR3 sequence reads: CASMRITGGYTF. The DNA of the CDR3 is TGTGCCAGTATGAGGATTACTGGCGGCTACACCTTC. Drawing the rest from reference TRBV19 and TRBJ1-2, the complete variable domain is DGGITQSPKYLFRKEGQNVTLSCEQNLNHDAMYWYRQDPGQGLRLIYYSQIVNDFQKGDIAEGYSVSREKKESFPLTVTSAQKNPTAFYLCASMRITGGYTFGSGTRLTVV.